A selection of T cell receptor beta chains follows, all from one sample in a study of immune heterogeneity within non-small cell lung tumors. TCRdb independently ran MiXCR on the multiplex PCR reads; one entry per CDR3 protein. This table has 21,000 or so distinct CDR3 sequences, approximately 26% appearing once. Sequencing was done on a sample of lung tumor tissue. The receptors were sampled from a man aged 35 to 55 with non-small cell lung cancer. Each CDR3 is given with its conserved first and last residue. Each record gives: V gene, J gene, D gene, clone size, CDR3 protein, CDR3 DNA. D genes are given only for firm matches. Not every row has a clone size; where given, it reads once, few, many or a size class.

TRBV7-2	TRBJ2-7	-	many	CASSLARTFVYEQYF	TGTGCCAGCAGCTTAGCTAGGACGTTCGTCTACGAGCAGTACTTC
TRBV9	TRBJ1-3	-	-	CASSVSLNGDTIYF	TGTGCCAGCAGCGTAAGCCTTAACGGAGACACCATATATTTT
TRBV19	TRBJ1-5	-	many	CASRHPNGNQPQHF	TGTGCCAGTCGACACCCTAATGGCAATCAGCCCCAGCATTTT
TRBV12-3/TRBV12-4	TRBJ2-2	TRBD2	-	CARKYPSGLAGGDGELFF	TGTGCCAGGAAATACCCCTCGGGACTAGCGGGAGGGGACGGGGAGCTGTTTTTT
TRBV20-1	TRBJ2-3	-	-	CSARVQALADTQYF	TGCAGTGCTAGAGTACAGGCTCTCGCGGATACGCAGTATTTT
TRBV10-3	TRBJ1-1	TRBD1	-	CAIGRQGAGTESFF	TGTGCCATCGGACGCCAGGGGGCAGGCACTGAATCTTTCTTT
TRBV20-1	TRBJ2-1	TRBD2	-	CSARPGLATPHEQLF	TGCAGTGCTAGACCGGGACTAGCGACCCCCCATGAGCAGCTCTTC
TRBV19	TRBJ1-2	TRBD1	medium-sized	CASSISAGGGGYTF	TGTGCCAGTAGTATCTCGGCAGGGGGCGGTGGCTACACCTTC
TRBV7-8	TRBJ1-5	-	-	CASSLEDGAWSQPQHF	TGTGCCAGCAGCTTAGAGGATGGGGCTTGGAGTCAGCCCCAGCATTTT
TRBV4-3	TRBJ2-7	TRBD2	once	CASSQELAASYEQYF	TGCGCCAGCAGCCAAGAACTAGCGGCCTCCTACGAGCAGTACTTC
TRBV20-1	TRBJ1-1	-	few	CSASFPNMNTEAFF	TGCAGTGCTAGTTTTCCGAACATGAACACTGAAGCTTTCTTT
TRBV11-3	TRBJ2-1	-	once	CANSPAGTVYNEQFF	TGTGCCAACAGCCCAGCCGGGACTGTTTACAATGAGCAGTTCTTC
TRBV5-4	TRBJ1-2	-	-	CARSLDGDVYGYTF	TGTGCCAGAAGCTTGGACGGGGACGTCTATGGCTACACCTTC
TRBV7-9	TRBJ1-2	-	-	CASCSGTTGVYGYTF	TGTGCCAGCTGCTCGGGGACGACAGGCGTCTATGGCTACACCTTC
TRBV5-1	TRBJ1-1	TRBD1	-	CASGEQGADTEAFF	TGTGCCAGCGGAGAACAGGGGGCAGACACTGAAGCTTTCTTT
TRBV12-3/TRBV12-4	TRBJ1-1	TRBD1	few	CASSLDTGGDTEAFF	TGTGCCAGCAGTTTAGATACAGGGGGCGACACTGAAGCTTTCTTT